These 20 T cell receptor beta chains share one sample of origin, sequenced in a study of shared clonotypes between healthy human individuals. The assay was immunoSEQ multiplex PCR, and TCRdb's table has in-frame clones only and misses some. The sample includes around 1,900,000 clones, 93% seen only once; the top ten take 1.5% to 2%. Terminally differentiated effector memory CD45RA+ cells were excluded by CCR7 positive selection of CD45RO-negative cells. Sequenced material: naive CD8+ T cells from PBMCs. The receptor source for this set is a man aged 18 to 29 in good health. Some clones in this sample may be carry-over from other donors' samples.

The gene calls are TRBV7-9 and TRBJ2-1; unclear D gene. V was clipped by 4 bases and J by 5 bases, with 9 bases between them. The CDR3 spans 13 residues. The germline V gene has CDR1 SEHNR and CDR2 FQNEAQ (reference sequence). The DNA of the CDR3 is TGTGCCAGCAGCTCCGGCGTCCACAATGAGCAGTTCTTC. It yields the protein CASSSGVHNEQFF.

To note about this clone: Other DNA variants within this sample encode the same CDR3. The rearrangement joins TRBV28 to TRBJ1-2; D is possibly TRBD1 (5 bases). With 3 bases removed from V and 4 bases from J, the gap between germline ends came to 9 bases. The CDR3 extends over 13 amino acids. Germline CDR1 reads MDHEN; CDR2 reads SYDVKM. The DNA of the CDR3 is TGTGCCAGCAGTTTTCAGGGCAGCTATGGCTACACCTTC. Residues: CASSFQGSYGYTF.

This chain uses TRBV7-3 with TRBJ2-3, with D hard to call. CDR3 size: 13 residues. V dropped 1 base and J dropped 5 bases, with 7 bases sitting between them. Germline values: CDR1 SGHTA, CDR2 FQGTGA. The CDR3 coding sequence is TGTGCCAGCAGCTTAATAGGTAGAGATACGCAGTATTTT. It yields the protein CASSLIGRDTQYF.

This chain connects TRBV29-1 to TRBJ1-2; tentative D call: TRBD1 (6 bases). The V end lost 5 bases, the J end lost 4 bases, and 17 bases lay between the germline ends. Per germline, CDR1 SQVTM and CDR2 ANQGSEA. This CDR3 has 14 residues. This CDR3 reads CSVPINGQSYGYTF. CDR3 nucleotides: TGCAGCGTTCCAATTAATGGACAGAGCTATGGCTACACCTTC.

The chain is built from TRBV11-2 and TRBJ2-7; TRBD1 is a possible D gene (6 bases). CDR3 length equals 16 residues. Deletions cut 1 base from V and 5 bases from J, with 18 bases between. Germline CDR1 is SGHAT and CDR2 is FQNNGV. The CDR3 DNA is TGTGCCAGCAGCTTAGTTGCAGGGGTTGGGCCTAACGAGCAGTACTTC. As protein: CASSLVAGVGPNEQYF. The variable domain in full, with the rest retrieved from reference TRBV11-2 and TRBJ2-7, is EAGVAQSPRYKIIEKRQSVAFWCNPISGHATLYWYQQILGQGPKLLIQFQNNGVVDDSQLPKDRFSAERLKGVDSTLKIQPAKLEDSAVYLCASSLVAGVGPNEQYFGPGTRLTVT.

A single count supports this clone. This sample includes further DNA sequences coding for the same CDR3. The chain recombines TRBV7-9 with TRBJ2-1, with D hard to call. The CDR3 is 12 amino acids. V was cut by 6 bases and J by 3 bases, with 6 bases left in between. Per the germline V gene, CDR1 is SEHNR and CDR2 is FQNEAQ (reference sequence). DNA of the CDR3: TGTGCCAGCAGTCCAGGCTACAATGAGCAGTTCTTC. Its protein is CASSPGYNEQFF.

The genes are TRBV6-5 and TRBJ2-2; unclear D gene. V was cut by 2 bases and J by 5 bases, with 6 bases left in between. Germline V gene sequence: CDR1 MNHEY, CDR2 SVGAGI. The CDR3 loop spans 13 amino acids. The CDR3 bases are TGTGCCAGCAGTTACGGCCGAACCGGGGAGCTGTTTTTT. It specifies CASSYGRTGELFF.

The rearrangement uses TRBV2 and TRBJ1-3, with D unresolved. This CDR3 comprises 12 residues. Germline assignment: CDR1 SNHLY and CDR2 FYNNEI. V was shortened by 8 bases and J by 4 bases, with 9 bases between the two germline ends. The CDR3 sequence is CASLSRGNTIYF. In nucleotides, the CDR3 is TGTGCCAGCTTGAGTAGAGGAAACACCATATATTTT. The complete variable domain, with remaining parts taken from reference TRBV2 and TRBJ1-3, reads EPEVTQTPSHQVTQMGQEVILRCVPISNHLYFYWYRQILGQKVEFLVSFYNNEISEKSEIFDDQFSVERPDGSNFTLKIRSTKLEDSAMYFCASLSRGNTIYFGEGSWLTVV.

This chain joins TRBV4-1 and TRBJ2-7, with D possibly matching TRBD2 (5 bases). This CDR3 has 14 residues. The germline CDR1 and CDR2 sequences are MGHRA and YSYEKL. V dropped 1 base and J dropped 7 bases, with 14 bases sitting between them. The CDR3 protein is CASSQVRGSGEQYF. The CDR3 coding sequence is TGCGCCAGCAGCCAAGTTCGGGGATCGGGGGAGCAGTACTTC.

V is TRBV5-1 and J is TRBJ2-3; TRBD2 agrees at 10 bases. The ends lost 1 base at V and 0 bases at J; junction bases unmatched: 23. The CDR3 runs 23 residues. CDR1 SGHRS and CDR2 YFSETQ come from the germline V gene. The CDR3 spells CASSLHILSSGSIPLFSTDTQYF. The DNA for the CDR3 is TGCGCCAGCAGCTTGCACATCCTCTCTAGCGGGAGCATCCCATTGTTTAGCACAGATACGCAGTATTTT.

The chain employs TRBV12-5 and TRBJ1-2; possible D gene TRBD1, 6 bases. The V gene lost 4 bases and the J gene lost 3 bases, with 9 bases spanning the gap. The germline V gene encodes CDR1 LGHNT and CDR2 FRNRAP. The length of the CDR3 is 13 residues. Here the CDR3 reads CASGSTGYYGYTF. For the CDR3, the DNA is TGTGCTAGTGGTTCTACAGGGTACTATGGCTACACCTTC.

In its sample, this clone was seen a few times. Within the sample, other DNA sequences also encode this same CDR3. V and J are TRBV29-1 and TRBJ1-1, with D unresolved. Germline CDR1 reads SQVTM; CDR2 reads ANQGSEA. The CDR3 has 12 amino acids. V was trimmed by 4 bases and J by 1 base, leaving 7 bases between them. The CDR3 region has the DNA TGCAGCGTTGTTCTCCCGAACACTGAAGCTTTCTTT. This translates into CSVVLPNTEAFF.

The chain combines TRBV7-9 with TRBJ2-2, with TRBD1 matching 7 bases. Germline lookup yields CDR1 SEHNR and CDR2 FQNEAQ (reference sequence). The junction had 4 bases not matched to a gene; V was cut back by 9 bases and J by 6 bases. The CDR3 is 12 residues long. The CDR3 DNA reads TGTGCCAGGGATGGGACAGCCGGGGAGCTGTTTTTT. Translating gives CARDGTAGELFF.

The chain uses TRBV7-9 and TRBJ1-1; D gene uncertain. V lost 1 base to trimming and J lost 11 bases, with 11 bases between them. The CDR3 is 12 residues long. CDR1 and CDR2 (germline): SEHNR, FQNEAQ (reference sequence). CDR3 loop: CASSLETGVAFF. The CDR3 DNA is TGTGCCAGCAGCTTAGAGACCGGGGTGGCTTTCTTT.

In regard to this clone: Additional DNA sequences in this sample encode the identical CDR3. In DNA, the CDR3 is TGTGCCAGCAGCAAGCCCGGGACAGGGCAGTACGAGCAGTACTTC. Its translation: CASSKPGTGQYEQYF. The V call is TRBV7-9, the J call TRBJ2-7, with 9 nucleotides matching TRBD1. V lost 5 bases and J lost 4; bases outside the gene matches: 9. Germline CDR1 reads SEHNR; CDR2 reads FQNEAQ (reference sequence). The CDR3 totals 15 residues.

With regard to this clone: A read error may produce the germline difference seen at one junction end. The chain combines TRBV7-9 with TRBJ1-1; 11 bases fit TRBD1. This CDR3 is 15 amino acids long. The germline V gene has CDR1 SEHNR and CDR2 FQNEAQ (reference sequence). The CDR3: CASSLPLWDRGFTLF. DNA for the CDR3: TGTGCCAGCAGCTTACCGCTCTGGGACAGGGGGTTTACCCTCTTT.

This clone was counted once. The chain uses TRBV6-1 and TRBJ2-7; D might be TRBD1 (5 bases). The V gene's germline CDR1 is MNHNS and CDR2 SASEGT. The CDR3 has 15 amino acids. Between the trimmed V and J ends, which lost 6 bases and 5 bases, there was a span of 20 bases. CDR3 in DNA: TGTGCCAGCAGCCAAGGTTTCTACAGGTCGGACGAGCAGTACTTC. It yields the protein CASSQGFYRSDEQYF.

The chain links TRBV28 to TRBJ2-2; 7 bases match TRBD2. The ends lost 11 bases at V and 2 bases at J; junction bases unmatched: 8. From germline, CDR1 is MDHEN and CDR2 SYDVKM. The CDR3 loop spans 14 amino acids. The chain's CDR3 is CAAMLAVNTGELFF. The DNA of the CDR3 is TGTGCCGCGATGCTAGCGGTAAACACCGGGGAGCTGTTTTTT.

V and J are TRBV5-1 and TRBJ1-1; D call uncertain. CDR3 length: 11 amino acids. The germline V and J ends were trimmed by 5 bases and 1 base, with 3 bases remaining between them. CDR1 and CDR2 (germline): SGHRS, YFSETQ. CDR3 region: CASSANTEAFF. The CDR3, as DNA: TGCGCCAGCAGTGCGAACACTGAAGCTTTCTTT.

This chain uses TRBV19 with TRBJ1-2, with D perhaps TRBD1 (6 bases). The CDR3 loop spans 13 amino acids. Germline values: CDR1 LNHDA, CDR2 SQIVND (reference sequence). V lost 7 bases, J lost 3 bases, and 12 bases lay in between. This chain's CDR3 is CASTFPGDYGYTF. The CDR3 DNA is TGTGCCAGTACCTTCCCAGGGGACTATGGCTACACCTTC.